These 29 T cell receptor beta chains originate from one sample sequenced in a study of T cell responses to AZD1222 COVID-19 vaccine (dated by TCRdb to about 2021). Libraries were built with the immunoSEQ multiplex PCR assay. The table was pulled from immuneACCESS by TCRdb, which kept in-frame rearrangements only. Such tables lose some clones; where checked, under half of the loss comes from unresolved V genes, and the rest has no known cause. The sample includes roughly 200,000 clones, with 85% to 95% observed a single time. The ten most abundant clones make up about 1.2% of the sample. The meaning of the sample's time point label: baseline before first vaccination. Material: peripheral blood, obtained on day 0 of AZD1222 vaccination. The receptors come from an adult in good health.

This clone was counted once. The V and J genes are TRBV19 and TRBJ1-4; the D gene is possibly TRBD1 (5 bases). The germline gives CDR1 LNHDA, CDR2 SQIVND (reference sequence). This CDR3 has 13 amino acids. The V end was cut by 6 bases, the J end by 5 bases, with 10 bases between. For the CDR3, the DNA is TGTGCCAGTAGGGGGACCATGAATGAAAAACTGTTTTTT. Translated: CASRGTMNEKLFF.

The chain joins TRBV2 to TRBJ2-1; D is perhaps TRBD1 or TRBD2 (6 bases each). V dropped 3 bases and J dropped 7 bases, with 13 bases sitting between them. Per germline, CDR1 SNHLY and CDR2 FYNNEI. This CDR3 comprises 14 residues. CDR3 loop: CASSESGARNEQFF. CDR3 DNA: TGTGCCAGCAGTGAGTCGGGGGCGCGGAATGAGCAGTTCTTC.

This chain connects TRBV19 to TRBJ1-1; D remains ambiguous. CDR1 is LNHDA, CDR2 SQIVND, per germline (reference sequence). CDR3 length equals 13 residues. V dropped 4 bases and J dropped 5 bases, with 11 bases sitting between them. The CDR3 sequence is CASSKVGRTEAFF. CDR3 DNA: TGTGCCAGTAGTAAGGTAGGTCGGACTGAAGCTTTCTTT. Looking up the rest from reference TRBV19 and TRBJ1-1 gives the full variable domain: DGGITQSPKYLFRKEGQNVTLSCEQNLNHDAMYWYRQDPGQGLRLIYYSQIVNDFQKGDIAEGYSVSREKKESFPLTVTSAQKNPTAFYLCASSKVGRTEAFFGQGTRLTVV.

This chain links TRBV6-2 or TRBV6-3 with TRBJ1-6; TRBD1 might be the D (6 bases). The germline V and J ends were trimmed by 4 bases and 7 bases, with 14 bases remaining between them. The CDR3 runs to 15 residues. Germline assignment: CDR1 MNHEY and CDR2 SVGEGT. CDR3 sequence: CASSLTGSDNSPLHF. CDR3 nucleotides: TGTGCCAGCAGTTTAACAGGGTCGGACAATTCACCCCTCCACTTT.

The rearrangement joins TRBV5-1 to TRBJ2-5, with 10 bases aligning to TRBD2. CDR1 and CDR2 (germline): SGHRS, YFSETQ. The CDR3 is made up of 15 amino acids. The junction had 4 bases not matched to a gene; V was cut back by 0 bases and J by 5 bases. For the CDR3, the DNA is TGCGCCAGCAGCTTGGAGGCTAGCGGGGGCGAGACCCAGTACTTC. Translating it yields CASSLEASGGETQYF.

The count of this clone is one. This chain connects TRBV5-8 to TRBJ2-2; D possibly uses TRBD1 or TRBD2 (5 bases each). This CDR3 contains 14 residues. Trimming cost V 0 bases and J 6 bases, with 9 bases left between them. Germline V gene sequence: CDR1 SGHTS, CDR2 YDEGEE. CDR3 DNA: TGTGCCAGCAGCTTGGATTTGGGACCCGGGGAGCTGTTTTTT. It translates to CASSLDLGPGELFF. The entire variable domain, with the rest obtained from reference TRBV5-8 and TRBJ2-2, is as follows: EAGVTQSPTHLIKTRGQQATLRCSPISGHTSVYWYQQALGLGLQFLLWYDEGEERNRGNFPPRFSGRQFPNYSSELNVNALELEDSALYLCASSLDLGPGELFFGEGSRLTVL.

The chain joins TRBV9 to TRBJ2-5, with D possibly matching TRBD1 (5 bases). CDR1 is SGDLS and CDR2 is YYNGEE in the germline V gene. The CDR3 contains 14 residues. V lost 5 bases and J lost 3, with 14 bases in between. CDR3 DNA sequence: TGTGCCAGCAGTATCCAGGGTTCCGAAGAGACCCAGTACTTC. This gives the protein CASSIQGSEETQYF.

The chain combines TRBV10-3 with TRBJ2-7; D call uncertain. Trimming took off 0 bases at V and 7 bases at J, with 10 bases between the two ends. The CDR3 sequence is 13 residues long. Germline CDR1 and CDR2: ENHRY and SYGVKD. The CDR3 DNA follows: TGTGCCATCAGTGAGTCTCCAGTGGAAGAGCAGTACTTC. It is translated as CAISESPVEEQYF.

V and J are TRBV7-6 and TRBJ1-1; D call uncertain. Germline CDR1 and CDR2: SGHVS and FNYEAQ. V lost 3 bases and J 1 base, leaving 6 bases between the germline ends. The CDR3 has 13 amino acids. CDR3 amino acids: CASSFLENTEAFF. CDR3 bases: TGTGCCAGCAGCTTCTTGGAGAACACTGAAGCTTTCTTT. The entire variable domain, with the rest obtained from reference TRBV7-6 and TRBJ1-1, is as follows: GAGVSQSPRYKVTKRGQDVALRCDPISGHVSLYWYRQALGQGPEFLTYFNYEAQQDKSGLPNDRFSAERPEGSISTLTIQRTEQRDSAMYRCASSFLENTEAFFGQGTRLTVV.

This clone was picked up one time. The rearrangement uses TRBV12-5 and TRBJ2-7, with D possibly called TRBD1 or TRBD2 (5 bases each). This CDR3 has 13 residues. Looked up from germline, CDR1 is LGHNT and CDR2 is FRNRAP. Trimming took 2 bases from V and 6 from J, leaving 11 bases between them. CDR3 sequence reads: CASGLPSGAEQYF. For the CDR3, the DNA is TGTGCTAGTGGTTTGCCTTCCGGGGCCGAGCAGTACTTC.

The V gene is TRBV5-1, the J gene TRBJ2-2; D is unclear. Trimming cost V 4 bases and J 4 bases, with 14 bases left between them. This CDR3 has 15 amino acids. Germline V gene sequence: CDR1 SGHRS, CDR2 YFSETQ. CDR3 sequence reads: CASSPQVTTTGELFF. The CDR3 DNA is TGCGCCAGCAGCCCCCAGGTGACGACCACCGGGGAGCTGTTTTTT.

CDR3 sequence (DNA): TGTGCCAGCAGCCCCCTTAGAGCGGGGCTCTACAATGAGCAGTTCTTC. Protein product: CASSPLRAGLYNEQFF. The chain joins TRBV11-2 to TRBJ2-1; TRBD2 matches 7 bases. The CDR3 is 16 amino acids. Germline CDR1 reads SGHAT; CDR2 reads FQNNGV. Trimming removed 5 bases from V and 3 bases from J; junction bases left unmatched: 10.

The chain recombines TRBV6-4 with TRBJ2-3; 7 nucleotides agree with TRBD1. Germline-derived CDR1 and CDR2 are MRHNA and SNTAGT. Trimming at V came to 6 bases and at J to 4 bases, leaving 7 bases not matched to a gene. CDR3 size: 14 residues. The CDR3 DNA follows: TGTGCCAGCAGCGCCGGGACAGAATCAGATACGCAGTATTTT. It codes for CASSAGTESDTQYF.

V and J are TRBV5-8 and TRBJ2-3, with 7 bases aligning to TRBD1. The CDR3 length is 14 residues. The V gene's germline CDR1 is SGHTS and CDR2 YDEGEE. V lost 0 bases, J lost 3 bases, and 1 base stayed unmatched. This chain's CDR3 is CASSLAQGTDTQYF. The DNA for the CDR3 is TGTGCCAGCAGCTTGGCACAGGGGACAGATACGCAGTATTTT.

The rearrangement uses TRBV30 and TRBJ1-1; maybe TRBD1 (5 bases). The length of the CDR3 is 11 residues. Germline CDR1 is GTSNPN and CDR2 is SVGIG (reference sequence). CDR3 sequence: CVYTGNTEAFF. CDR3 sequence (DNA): TGTGTCTATACAGGGAACACTGAAGCTTTCTTT. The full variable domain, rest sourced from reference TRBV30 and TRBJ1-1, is SQTIHQWPATLVQPVGSPLSLECTVEGTSNPNLYWYRQAAGRGLQLLFYSVGIGQISSEVPQNLSASRPQDRQFILSSKKLLLSDSGFYLCVYTGNTEAFFGQGTRLTVV.

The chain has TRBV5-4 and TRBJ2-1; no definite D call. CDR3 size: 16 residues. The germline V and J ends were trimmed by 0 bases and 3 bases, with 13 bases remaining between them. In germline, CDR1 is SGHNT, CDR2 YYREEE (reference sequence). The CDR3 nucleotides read TGTGCCAGCAGCTTGGCCGGCGTTCGGAACTACAATGAGCAGTTCTTC. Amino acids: CASSLAGVRNYNEQFF.

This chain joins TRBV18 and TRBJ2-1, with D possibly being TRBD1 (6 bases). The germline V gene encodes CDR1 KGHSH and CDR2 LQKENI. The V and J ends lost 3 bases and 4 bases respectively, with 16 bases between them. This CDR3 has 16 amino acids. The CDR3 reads CASSPQTGLEYNEQFF. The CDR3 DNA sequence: TGTGCCAGCTCACCTCAAACAGGGTTAGAGTACAATGAGCAGTTCTTC.

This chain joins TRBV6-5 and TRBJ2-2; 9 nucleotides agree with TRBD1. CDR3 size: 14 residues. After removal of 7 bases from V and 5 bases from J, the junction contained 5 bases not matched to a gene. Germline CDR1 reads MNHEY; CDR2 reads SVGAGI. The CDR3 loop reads CASNRDRVTGELFF. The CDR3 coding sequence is TGTGCCAGCAACCGGGACAGGGTGACCGGGGAGCTGTTTTTT.

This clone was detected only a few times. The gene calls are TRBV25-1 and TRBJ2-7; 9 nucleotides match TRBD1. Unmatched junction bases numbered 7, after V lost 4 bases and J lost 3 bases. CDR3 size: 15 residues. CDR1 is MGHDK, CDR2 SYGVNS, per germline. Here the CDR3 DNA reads TGTGCCAGCAGTGCTACGGGACAGGGCCACTACGAGCAGTACTTC. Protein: CASSATGQGHYEQYF.

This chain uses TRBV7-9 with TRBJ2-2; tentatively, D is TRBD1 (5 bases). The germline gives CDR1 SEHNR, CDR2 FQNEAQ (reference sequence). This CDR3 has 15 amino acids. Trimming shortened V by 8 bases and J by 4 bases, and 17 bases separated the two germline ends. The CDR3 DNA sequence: TGTGCCAGCGAACCCCCCCCTAGGGGCACCGGGGAGCTGTTTTTT. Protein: CASEPPPRGTGELFF.

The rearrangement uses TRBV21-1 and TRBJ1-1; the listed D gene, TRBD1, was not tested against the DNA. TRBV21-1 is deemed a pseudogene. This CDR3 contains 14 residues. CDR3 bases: TGTGCCAGCAGCAAAAAACAGGGCACCACTGAAGCTTTCTTT. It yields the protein CASSKKQGTTEAFF.

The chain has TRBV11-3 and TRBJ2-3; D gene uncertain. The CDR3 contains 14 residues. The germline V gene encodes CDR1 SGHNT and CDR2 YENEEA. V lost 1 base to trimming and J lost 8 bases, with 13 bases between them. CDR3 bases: TGTGCCAGCAGCTTAGGTCCCCTCGAAACTACGCAGTATTTT. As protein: CASSLGPLETTQYF.

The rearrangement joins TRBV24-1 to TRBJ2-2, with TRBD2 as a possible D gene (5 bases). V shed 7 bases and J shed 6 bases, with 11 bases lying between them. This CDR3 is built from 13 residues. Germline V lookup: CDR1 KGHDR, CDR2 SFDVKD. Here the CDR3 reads CATSLTKAGELFF. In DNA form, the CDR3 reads TGTGCCACCAGCCTGACTAAGGCCGGGGAGCTGTTTTTT.

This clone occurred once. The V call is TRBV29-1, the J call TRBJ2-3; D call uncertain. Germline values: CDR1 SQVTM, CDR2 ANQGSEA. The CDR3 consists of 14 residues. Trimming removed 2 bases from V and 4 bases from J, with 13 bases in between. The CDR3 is CSVELMSQPDTQYF. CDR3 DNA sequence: TGCAGCGTTGAATTGATGTCGCAGCCAGATACGCAGTATTTT.

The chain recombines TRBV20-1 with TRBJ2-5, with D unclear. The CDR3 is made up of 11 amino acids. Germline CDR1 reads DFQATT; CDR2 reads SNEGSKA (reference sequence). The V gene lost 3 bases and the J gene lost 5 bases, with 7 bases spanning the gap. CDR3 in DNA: TGCAGTGCTAGCGGCAGGGAGACCCAGTACTTC. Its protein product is CSASGRETQYF.

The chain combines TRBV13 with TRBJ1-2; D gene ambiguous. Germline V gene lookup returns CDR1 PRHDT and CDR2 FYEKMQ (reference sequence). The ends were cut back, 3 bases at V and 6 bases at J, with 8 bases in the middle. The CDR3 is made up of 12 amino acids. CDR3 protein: CASSLVVNGYTF. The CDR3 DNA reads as TGTGCCAGCAGCTTGGTCGTAAATGGCTACACCTTC.

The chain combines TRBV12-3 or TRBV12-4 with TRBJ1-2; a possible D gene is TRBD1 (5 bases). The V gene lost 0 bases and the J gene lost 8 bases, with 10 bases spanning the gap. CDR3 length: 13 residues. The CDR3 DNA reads TGTGCCAGCAGTTTAGCGCGGGGGATCGGCTACACCTTC. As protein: CASSLARGIGYTF.

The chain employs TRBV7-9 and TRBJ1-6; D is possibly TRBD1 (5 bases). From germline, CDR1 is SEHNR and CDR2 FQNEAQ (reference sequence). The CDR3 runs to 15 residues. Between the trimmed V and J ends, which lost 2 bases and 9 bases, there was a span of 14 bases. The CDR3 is CASSLRSDISSPLHF. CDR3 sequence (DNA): TGTGCCAGCAGCTTAAGATCGGACATAAGTTCACCCCTCCACTTT.

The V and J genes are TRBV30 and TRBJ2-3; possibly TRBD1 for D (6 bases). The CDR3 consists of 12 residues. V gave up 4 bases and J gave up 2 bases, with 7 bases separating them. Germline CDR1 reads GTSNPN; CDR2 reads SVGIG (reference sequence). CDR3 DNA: TGTGCCTGGAACAGGGACACAGATACGCAGTATTTT. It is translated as CAWNRDTDTQYF. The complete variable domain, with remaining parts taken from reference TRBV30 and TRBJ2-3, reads SQTIHQWPATLVQPVGSPLSLECTVEGTSNPNLYWYRQAAGRGLQLLFYSVGIGQISSEVPQNLSASRPQDRQFILSSKKLLLSDSGFYLCAWNRDTDTQYFGPGTRLTVL.